These 5 T cell receptor beta chains were sequenced from one sample in a study of blood T cell repertoires in COVID-19. Produced via immunoSEQ multiplex PCR; TCRdb's table is partial and in-frame only. The table lists 150,000 to 200,000 clones, under 90% of them singletons. Sequencing input: peripheral blood. These receptors came from a woman in her 70s with COVID-19, enrolled during active disease.

The V and J genes are TRBV5-6 and TRBJ2-3; 14 bases are a match to TRBD2. The junction had 11 bases not matched to a gene; V was cut back by 6 bases and J by 5 bases. The CDR3 covers 17 residues. CDR1 and CDR2 (germline): SGHDT, YYEEEE. The CDR3 sequence: CASTLWGLAGVRDTQYF. As DNA, the CDR3 is TGTGCCAGCACCCTATGGGGACTAGCGGGGGTCAGAGATACGCAGTATTTT.

The chain has TRBV7-2 and TRBJ2-4, with a weak D call TRBD1 (7 bases). The CDR3 runs 14 residues. Germline CDR1 reads SGHTA; CDR2 reads FQGNSA. Trimming took off 2 bases at V and 9 bases at J, with 14 bases between the two ends. CDR3 DNA sequence: TGTGCCAGCAGCTTAAGCAGGGGGGAAGGCATTCAGTACTTC. This codes for CASSLSRGEGIQYF.

This chain uses TRBV13 with TRBJ1-2; D is unresolved. CDR1 is PRHDT and CDR2 is FYEKMQ in the germline V gene (reference sequence). V was pared by 4 bases and J by 0 bases, with 9 bases between. CDR3 length equals 14 residues. As DNA, the CDR3 is TGTGCCAGCAGCTCGGGTGTTGCTAACTATGGCTACACCTTC. This gives the protein CASSSGVANYGYTF. Looking up the rest from reference TRBV13 and TRBJ1-2 gives the full variable domain: AAGVIQSPRHLIKEKRETATLKCYPIPRHDTVYWYQQGPGQDPQFLISFYEKMQSDKGSIPDRFSAQQFSDYHSELNMSSLELGDSALYFCASSSGVANYGYTFGSGTRLTVV.

This clone was picked up one time. The chain links TRBV5-1 to TRBJ1-6, with unresolved D. V lost 0 bases, J lost 14 bases, and 12 bases lay in between. Germline-derived CDR1 and CDR2 are SGHRS and YFSETQ. This CDR3 is 13 amino acids long. The CDR3 here is CASSLDEGETLHF. The CDR3, as DNA: TGCGCCAGCAGCTTGGACGAGGGTGAGACCCTCCACTTT. Complete variable domain (other parts from reference TRBV5-1 and TRBJ1-6): KAGVTQTPRYLIKTRGQQVTLSCSPISGHRSVSWYQQTPGQGLQFLFEYFSETQRNKGNFPGRFSGRQFSNSRSEMNVSTLELGDSALYLCASSLDEGETLHFGNGTRLTVT.

Here the CDR3 reads CASSLWGEGYGYTF. CDR3 DNA: TGTGCCAGCAGTTTGTGGGGGGAAGGATATGGCTACACCTTC. The genes are TRBV28 and TRBJ1-2; the D gene is possibly TRBD1 (5 bases). Trimming pared 3 bases from V and 5 bases from J, leaving 13 bases between. This CDR3 contains 14 residues. Germline CDR1 is MDHEN and CDR2 is SYDVKM.